This TCR beta chain stems from a study of shared clonotypes between healthy human individuals. TCRdb keeps only in-frame clones here, not all; method: immunoSEQ multiplex PCR. The data show 450,000 to 700,000 clones, with about 95% seen just once and roughly 0.1% held by the top ten. This clone was counted only a few times. Terminally differentiated effector memory CD45RA+ cells were excluded from the naive CD8 cells, which were CD45RO-negative and positively selected for CCR7. Donors included only healthy HIV-negative adults lacking recent acute infections or vaccinations. The CDR3 length is 10 residues. V dropped 10 bases and J dropped 9 bases, with 10 bases sitting between them. Germline-derived CDR1 and CDR2 are MNHNS and SASEGT.

The sample was naive CD8+ T cells sorted from blood. The sequence came from a woman aged 25-40 years in good health. The rearrangement uses TRBV6-1 and TRBJ2-1; D is undetermined. The CDR3 DNA follows: TGTGCCACCTCTAGAAGTGAGCAGTTCTTC. Protein sequence: CATSRSEQFF.